The present entry profiles one T cell receptor (beta chain) with its context. The antigen is undetermined. CDR1 GTSNPN and CDR2 SVGIG come from the germline V gene (reference sequence). Trimming cost V 4 bases and J 4 bases; bases outside gene matches: 3. The CDR3 spans 12 residues. Using its own MiXCR run on the reads, TCRdb lists one record per CDR3 protein. The profile covers around 530,000 distinct CDR3 sequences, with about a quarter appearing a single time and roughly 13% taken by the ten largest. The data were obtained in a study of T cell repertoires in cytomegalovirus infection. Overall study: Public TCR beta signature analysis indicated the presence of both CMV infection and matching HLA type.

Study-level results: Within the response measured ex vivo, HLA-C-restricted CMV-specific TCR beta clonotypes were dominant.

This receptor was taken from a human donor in good health (CMV status not recorded). Some clones in this sample may be carry-over from other donors' samples. The rearrangement uses TRBV30 and TRBJ1-2; 7 bases align to TRBD1. The sequenced sample was PBMCs. The CDR3 loop reads CAWIGDSYGYTF. For the CDR3, the DNA is TGTGCCTGGATCGGGGACAGCTATGGCTACACCTTC.